This TCR beta chain was recorded in a study of tumor-infiltrating lymphocytes in primary liver carcinoma. With regard to this clonotype: Germline and junction disagree at one end, which may indicate a read error.

From about 19-30 mg of unsorted bulk tissue, DNA and RNA were co-extracted together. TCR beta cDNA came from about 0.55 ug total RNA, primed with a constant-region primer. Employing slightly modified ARM-PCR, three nested multiplex PCR rounds were run, and these gave rise to the TCR beta libraries. Amplification in the first two PCR rounds was performed using TRBV1-TRBV30 forward primers and a C-beta reverse primer for 10 cycles each. TCRdb processed the multiplex PCR reads anew with MiXCR; each CDR3 protein has one entry. The sample has about 200,000 distinct CDR3 sequences; around four fifths are singletons. From germline, CDR1 is ENHRY and CDR2 SYGVKD. The CDR3 extends over 13 amino acids.

This receptor was obtained from a man aged 35 to 55 with primary liver carcinoma and hepatitis B virus infection. The sequencing input was tumor tissue from primary liver carcinoma. The chain joins TRBV10-3 to TRBJ2-4; D possibly corresponds to TRBD2 (6 bases). The CDR3 nucleotides are TGTGCCCTCAGTGACCGGGAGAGGAAGATTCAGTACTTC. It codes for CALSDRERKIQYF.